One and the same sample provided the 25 T cell receptor beta chains below, sequenced in a study of blood T cell repertoires in COVID-19. Using immunoSEQ multiplex PCR, the repertoire was profiled, and TCRdb retains in-frame clones only, with some absent. Of roughly 97,000 clones listed, 82% are singletons. The sample taken for sequencing was peripheral blood. The source of these receptors is a man in his sixties or seventies with acute or convalescent COVID-19.

The chain links TRBV7-9 to TRBJ2-5; 9 nucleotides match TRBD1. Looked up from germline, CDR1 is SEHNR and CDR2 is FQNEAQ (reference sequence). The length of the CDR3 is 14 residues. V shed 5 bases, J shed 5 bases, and the junction held 6 bases outside the gene matches. This chain's CDR3 is CASSMGQGMETQYF. In DNA, the CDR3 is TGTGCCAGCAGCATGGGACAGGGAATGGAGACCCAGTACTTC. The entire variable domain, with the rest obtained from reference TRBV7-9 and TRBJ2-5, is as follows: DTGVSQNPRHKITKRGQNVTFRCDPISEHNRLYWYRQTLGQGPEFLTYFQNEAQLEKSRLLSDRFSAERPKGSFSTLEIQRTEQGDSAMYLCASSMGQGMETQYFGPGTRLLVL.

The rearrangement uses TRBV28 and TRBJ1-4; 8 bases align to TRBD1. V gave up 6 bases and J gave up 5 bases; unmatched junction bases: 2. The CDR3 runs to 13 residues. In germline, CDR1 is MDHEN, CDR2 SYDVKM. CDR3 DNA: TGTGCCAGCAGAAGGGACAGGAATGAAAAACTGTTTTTT. Translated, it gives CASRRDRNEKLFF. The whole variable domain, remainder taken from reference TRBV28 and TRBJ1-4, is DVKVTQSSRYLVKRTGEKVFLECVQDMDHENMFWYRQDPGLGLRLIYFSYDVKMKEKGDIPEGYSVSREKKERFSLILESASTNQTSMYLCASRRDRNEKLFFGSGTQLSVL.

This clone has a count of ten or more. The genes are TRBV12-3 or TRBV12-4 and TRBJ1-2; no clear D. There are 12 residues in the CDR3. V lost 5 bases to trimming and J lost 4 bases, with 8 bases between them. CDR3: CASSPNTYGYTF. The CDR3 coding sequence is TGTGCCAGCAGTCCAAACACCTATGGCTACACCTTC.

This clone was detected a few times. The V call is TRBV4-1, the J call TRBJ2-3; D is uncertain. Trimming took 3 bases from V and 2 from J, leaving 6 bases between them. CDR1 is MGHRA, CDR2 YSYEKL, per germline. This CDR3 is built from 13 residues. The CDR3 protein is CASSHSDTDTQYF. In DNA form, the CDR3 reads TGCGCCAGCAGCCATAGTGACACAGATACGCAGTATTTT.

J is TRBJ1-1 and V is TRBV19; D may be TRBD1 (6 bases). CDR3 length equals 12 residues. Per germline, CDR1 LNHDA and CDR2 SQIVND (reference sequence). With 4 bases removed from V and 11 bases from J, the gap between germline ends came to 14 bases. CDR3 sequence reads: CASSNRDGRAFF. DNA for the CDR3: TGTGCCAGTAGTAACAGGGACGGGAGGGCTTTCTTT.

J is TRBJ1-3 and V is TRBV6-5, with TRBD1 as a possible D gene (5 bases). CDR3 length equals 15 residues. CDR1 and CDR2 (germline): MNHEY, SVGAGI. V shed 2 bases and J shed 2 bases, with 10 bases lying between them. CDR3 residues: CASSYTDTPGNTIYF. For the CDR3, the DNA is TGTGCCAGCAGTTACACGGACACTCCTGGAAACACCATATATTTT.

The chain carries TRBV6-5 and TRBJ2-7; 10 nucleotides agree with TRBD2. Germline V CDR1 and CDR2: MNHEY, SVGAGI. This CDR3 is 13 amino acids long. The J segment lost 2 bases and the V segment lost 10 bases, leaving 5 bases of the junction unmatched. The CDR3 sequence: CATRLAGTYEQYF. The CDR3 DNA reads TGTGCCACCCGACTAGCGGGTACCTACGAGCAGTACTTC.

This sequence joins TRBV7-6 and TRBJ1-1, with 7 positions matching TRBD1. The CDR3 runs 18 residues. Germline V CDR1 and CDR2: SGHVS, FNYEAQ. V shed 3 bases and J 1 base; nucleotides not matched to a gene: 14. The CDR3 region is CASSLPRDSIPPNTEAFF. CDR3 coding DNA: TGTGCCAGCAGCTTGCCAAGGGACAGCATCCCGCCGAACACTGAAGCTTTCTTT.

The rearrangement uses TRBV7-9 and TRBJ1-2; TRBD1 might be the D (6 bases). CDR1 is SEHNR, CDR2 FQNEAQ, per germline (reference sequence). Trimming pared 4 bases from V and 5 bases from J, leaving 14 bases between. The length of the CDR3 is 14 residues. The CDR3: CASSSSGARYGYTF. The CDR3 DNA reads as TGTGCCAGCAGCTCTTCAGGGGCCAGGTATGGCTACACCTTC.

CDR3 bases: TGTGCCAGCATTCCGGACAGGGCCCAAGGCTACACCTTC. This codes for CASIPDRAQGYTF. V and J are TRBV2 and TRBJ1-2, with TRBD1 identical over 8 bases. Trimming took 7 bases from V and 8 from J; bases not matched to a gene: 9. The CDR3 consists of 13 residues. Germline loops: CDR1 SNHLY, CDR2 FYNNEI.

For the CDR3, the DNA is TGTGCCAGCAATACAGGGTACGGACAGCCCCAGCATTTT. Protein: CASNTGYGQPQHF. This rearrangement joins TRBV5-5 to TRBJ1-5; maybe TRBD1 (6 bases). Trimming pared 6 bases from V and 7 bases from J, leaving 14 bases between. The CDR3 loop spans 13 amino acids. CDR1 and CDR2 from the germline V gene are SGHKS and YYEKEE (reference sequence).

This rearrangement joins TRBV14 to TRBJ2-1; a possible D gene is TRBD2 (7 bases). Germline V CDR1 and CDR2: SGHDN, FVKESK. This CDR3 spans 17 amino acids. V was pared by 4 bases and J by 1 base, with 17 bases between. For the CDR3, the DNA is TGTGCCAGCAGCCCGGGGGAAGGGGGGGCATCCTACAATGAGCAGTTCTTC. Residues: CASSPGEGGASYNEQFF.

The V gene is TRBV7-9, the J gene TRBJ2-2; weak D call: TRBD2 (6 bases). V lost 6 bases to trimming and J lost 5 bases, with 16 bases between them. This CDR3 is built from 15 residues. The germline V gene encodes CDR1 SEHNR and CDR2 FQNEAQ (reference sequence). CDR3 sequence reads: CASRGLPQSTGELFF. CDR3 DNA sequence: TGTGCCAGCAGGGGACTGCCCCAGTCGACCGGGGAGCTGTTTTTT.

The J gene is TRBJ2-5, the V gene TRBV7-6, with a weak D call TRBD2 (7 bases). Germline loops: CDR1 SGHVS, CDR2 FNYEAQ. V shed 2 bases and J shed 3 bases, with 16 bases lying between them. The CDR3 covers 16 residues. The CDR3 sequence: CASSLLGGAGKETQYF. CDR3 DNA sequence: TGTGCCAGCAGCTTATTAGGGGGGGCTGGAAAAGAGACCCAGTACTTC.

The V gene is TRBV9, the J gene TRBJ2-1; D may be TRBD1 (6 bases). The CDR3 has 21 residues. Germline values: CDR1 SGDLS, CDR2 YYNGEE. Trimming took 4 bases from V and 0 from J, leaving 29 bases between them. The CDR3: CASSYSAVPGQVLSSYNEQFF. The CDR3, as DNA: TGTGCCAGCAGCTACTCTGCAGTACCGGGACAAGTACTGAGCTCCTACAATGAGCAGTTCTTC.

This chain links TRBV6-5 with TRBJ2-1, with D maybe TRBD2 (5 bases). CDR3 length: 14 amino acids. Germline values: CDR1 MNHEY, CDR2 SVGAGI. V lost 1 base to trimming and J lost 5 bases, with 9 bases between them. The CDR3 here is CASSYWQRNNEQFF. CDR3 DNA sequence: TGTGCCAGCAGTTACTGGCAGCGGAACAATGAGCAGTTCTTC.

The chain employs TRBV7-2 and TRBJ2-7, with TRBD1 matching over 9 bases. The CDR3 covers 14 residues. Trimming at V came to 5 bases and at J to 3 bases, leaving 5 bases not matched to a gene. CDR1 SGHTA and CDR2 FQGNSA come from the germline V gene. Here the CDR3 reads CASSVGTGNYEQYF. As DNA, the CDR3 is TGTGCCAGCAGCGTGGGGACAGGGAACTACGAGCAGTACTTC.

The V gene is TRBV2, the J gene TRBJ1-2; 8 bases are shared with TRBD1. V trimming: 2 bases; J trimming: 0 bases; junction bases outside the gene matches: 2. The CDR3 spans 15 residues. The germline V gene encodes CDR1 SNHLY and CDR2 FYNNEI. CDR3 coding DNA: TGTGCCAGCAGTGAACGGACAGGGACTAACTATGGCTACACCTTC. It yields the protein CASSERTGTNYGYTF.

The chain joins TRBV19 to TRBJ1-6; a possible D gene is TRBD1 (6 bases). Germline CDR1 reads LNHDA; CDR2 reads SQIVND (reference sequence). The CDR3 totals 18 residues. V lost 3 bases and J lost 9, with 24 bases in between. The CDR3 reads CASSILKAGTSSSSPLHF. In nucleotides, the CDR3 is TGTGCCAGTAGTATCCTAAAAGCCGGGACATCCTCAAGTTCACCCCTCCACTTT.

This clone was observed a few times. The chain carries TRBV18 and TRBJ1-1; TRBD1 matches 12 bases. Germline CDR1 reads KGHSH; CDR2 reads LQKENI. The J segment lost 4 bases and the V segment lost 4 bases, leaving 4 bases of the junction unmatched. The CDR3 sequence is 15 residues long. Here the CDR3 DNA reads TGTGCCAGCTCACGGGACAGGGGGCTGGGCACTGAAGCTTTCTTT. Encoded protein: CASSRDRGLGTEAFF.

The J gene is TRBJ1-1, the V gene TRBV7-6, with D uncertain. The V and J ends lost 1 base and 1 base respectively, with 7 bases between them. This CDR3 comprises 14 residues. The germline V gene has CDR1 SGHVS and CDR2 FNYEAQ. CDR3 sequence reads: CASSLEQTNTEAFF. In DNA form, the CDR3 reads TGTGCCAGCAGCTTAGAACAGACGAACACTGAAGCTTTCTTT.

This chain links TRBV14 with TRBJ1-2; 9 nucleotides line up with TRBD1. The germline gives CDR1 SGHDN, CDR2 FVKESK. This CDR3 is built from 13 residues. J gave up 8 bases and V 6 bases, and 7 bases lay outside the gene matches. CDR3: CASSKWDRVGYTF. CDR3 DNA sequence: TGTGCCAGCAGTAAATGGGACAGGGTCGGCTACACCTTC.

CDR3 sequence reads: CASSKQEGGVTEAFF. The CDR3 region has the DNA TGTGCCAGCAGCAAACAAGAGGGGGGGGTCACTGAAGCTTTCTTT. V and J are TRBV21-1 and TRBJ1-1. TRBV21-1 has pseudogene status. This CDR3 spans 15 amino acids.

The rearrangement links TRBV6-6 to TRBJ2-1, with D possibly being TRBD2 (6 bases). Trimming took off 7 bases at V and 3 bases at J, with 16 bases between the two ends. The CDR3 spans 15 residues. Germline CDR1 is MNHNY and CDR2 is SVGAGI (reference sequence). CDR3 sequence reads: CASTTLARGYNEQFF. CDR3 nucleotide sequence: TGTGCCAGCACGACCCTAGCGAGGGGCTACAATGAGCAGTTCTTC.

This rearrangement joins TRBV2 to TRBJ2-3; D is possibly TRBD2 (5 bases). V dropped 5 bases and J dropped 0 bases, with 12 bases sitting between them. Germline values: CDR1 SNHLY, CDR2 FYNNEI. The CDR3 sequence is 15 residues long. The CDR3 DNA follows: TGTGCCAGCAGTATGGGAGAGATAAGCACAGATACGCAGTATTTT. Its protein product is CASSMGEISTDTQYF.